Below are 10 T cell receptor beta chains sequenced from a single sample in a study of blood T cell repertoires in COVID-19 (dated by TCRdb to about 2020). Preparation of the library involved the immunoSEQ multiplex PCR assay. TCRdb stores this immuneACCESS table with in-frame sequences only. Part of the clones is absent; in the studies checked, under half of the shortfall reflects unresolved V genes, and no reason is known for the rest. This sample is represented by roughly 380,000 clones; 81% of them were singletons. The ten largest clones represent roughly 1.1% of the sample. Sequenced sample: peripheral blood. The receptors shown here come from a human donor with acute or convalescent COVID-19. The donor label of this sample is uncertain.

The chain employs TRBV5-1 and TRBJ2-1, with TRBD2 matching 10 bases. The V gene end was trimmed by 4 bases and the J gene end by 6 bases; junction bases not matched to a gene: 10. The CDR3 sequence is 16 residues long. Germline assignment: CDR1 SGHRS and CDR2 YFSETQ. Here the CDR3 DNA reads TGCGCCAGCAGCCCTGCCGGGACTAGCGCGTCCAATGAGCAGTTCTTC. Translating it yields CASSPAGTSASNEQFF.

The sample holds a few counts of this clone. The V gene is TRBV7-8, the J gene TRBJ2-7, with 12 bases identical to TRBD2. Germline CDR1 is SGHVS and CDR2 is FQNEAQ. The CDR3 is 15 residues long. With V trimmed by 5 bases and J by 7 bases, 9 bases remained unmatched. The CDR3 spells CASSLRTSGIREQYF. CDR3 in DNA: TGTGCCAGCAGCCTAAGGACTAGCGGGATAAGAGAGCAGTACTTC. The full variable domain, with the rest looked up from reference TRBV7-8 and TRBJ2-7, is GAGVSQSPRYKVAKRGQDVALRCDPISGHVSLFWYQQALGQGPEFLTYFQNEAQLDKSGLPSDRFFAERPEGSVSTLKIQRTQQEDSAVYLCASSLRTSGIREQYFGPGTRLTVT.

The rearrangement uses TRBV6-5 and TRBJ2-7, with unresolved D. With 6 bases removed from V and 6 bases from J, the gap between germline ends came to 9 bases. CDR1 MNHEY and CDR2 SVGAGI come from the germline V gene. This CDR3 spans 11 amino acids. The CDR3 DNA follows: TGTGCCAGCAGCACTTTCGGCGAGCAGTACTTC. It translates to CASSTFGEQYF.

The genes are TRBV6-4 and TRBJ1-1, with unresolved D. The germline V gene has CDR1 MRHNA and CDR2 SNTAGT. V lost 2 bases and J lost 1, with 17 bases in between. The length of the CDR3 is 17 residues. The CDR3 loop reads CASSDPHREAENTEAFF. The CDR3 coding sequence is TGTGCCAGCAGTGACCCCCATAGGGAGGCGGAGAACACTGAAGCTTTCTTT.

About this clone itself: Relative to the germline gene, one junction end is altered; a read error may explain this. The V call is TRBV7-8, the J call TRBJ1-5, with D hard to call. CDR1 and CDR2 from the germline V gene are SGHVS and FQNEAQ. This CDR3 is built from 14 residues. The CDR3 region is CAGSLAGKNQPQHF. Here the CDR3 DNA reads TGTGCCGGCAGCTTAGCGGGCAAGAATCAGCCCCAGCATTTT.

The chain combines TRBV5-4 with TRBJ1-2; 7 nucleotides line up with TRBD1. This CDR3 spans 14 amino acids. Germline V gives CDR1 SGHNT, CDR2 YYREEE (reference sequence). Trimming cost V 0 bases and J 6 bases; bases outside gene matches: 5. DNA for the CDR3: TGTGCCAGCAGCTTGGTTTTACAGGGGAATGGCTACACCTTC. This sequence encodes CASSLVLQGNGYTF.

The table lists this clone with a count of one. The chain carries TRBV10-3 and TRBJ2-7, with TRBD1 identical over 7 bases. Unmatched junction bases numbered 7, after V lost 8 bases and J lost 3 bases. CDR1 is ENHRY, CDR2 SYGVKD, per germline. CDR3 length: 13 amino acids. This chain's CDR3 is CAIGTENHYEQYF. CDR3 coding DNA: TGTGCCATCGGGACAGAGAACCACTACGAGCAGTACTTC.

This chain connects TRBV29-1 to TRBJ2-7; 11 bases align to TRBD2. Trimming cost V 5 bases and J 7 bases; bases outside gene matches: 10. This CDR3 region has 14 residues. The germline V gene has CDR1 SQVTM and CDR2 ANQGSEA. CDR3 DNA: TGCAGCGTTTACATAGCGGGAGGGAAGTGGGAGCAGTACTTC. Its translation: CSVYIAGGKWEQYF.

The chain is built from TRBV7-8 and TRBJ2-4; possible D gene TRBD1, 5 bases. Looked up from germline, CDR1 is SGHVS and CDR2 is FQNEAQ. This CDR3 comprises 15 residues. V gave up 0 bases and J gave up 3 bases, with 9 bases separating them. For the CDR3, the DNA is TGTGCCAGCAGCTTAGCTTCAGGGCGCAAAAACATTCAGTACTTC. It yields the protein CASSLASGRKNIQYF.

The V call is TRBV3-1 (or the pseudogene TRBV3-2), the J call TRBJ1-2, with D unresolved. Looked up from germline, CDR1 is LGHDT and CDR2 is YNNKEL (reference sequence). This CDR3 has 16 amino acids. With 1 base removed from V and 8 bases from J, the gap between germline ends came to 20 bases. CDR3 sequence reads: CASSQVGGYGYSGYTF. CDR3 coding DNA: TGTGCCAGCAGCCAAGTTGGCGGTTACGGGTATTCGGGCTACACCTTC.